Below, 32 T cell receptor beta chains from the same sample are listed, as sequenced in a study of T cell repertoires in cytomegalovirus infection. TCRdb independently ran MiXCR on the reads; one entry per CDR3 protein. The data show almost 500,000 distinct CDR3 sequences, 11% seen once. The sample taken for sequencing was PBMCs. The source is a human donor in good health (CMV status not recorded). Some clones in this sample may be carry-over from other donors' samples.

Comment on this clonotype: Relative to the germline gene, one junction end is altered; a read error may explain this. CDR3 residues: CASSICGDNSHNEQFF. The CDR3 DNA sequence: TGTGCCAGTAGTATCTGTGGGGATAACTCCCACAATGAGCAGTTCTTC. V gene TRBV19 combines with J gene TRBJ2-1, with unresolved D. The CDR3 runs 16 residues. CDR1 is LNHDA, CDR2 SQIVND, per germline (reference sequence).

This rearrangement joins TRBV5-1 to TRBJ1-4; 7 bases match TRBD1. This CDR3 has 14 amino acids. From germline, CDR1 is SGHRS and CDR2 YFSETQ. V shed 4 bases, J shed 5 bases, and the junction held 5 bases outside the gene matches. The CDR3 loop reads CASSLGQKNEKLFF. The CDR3 DNA is TGCGCCAGCAGCCTGGGACAGAAGAATGAAAAACTGTTTTTT.

This rearrangement joins TRBV27 to TRBJ1-6; 8 nucleotides line up with TRBD1. This CDR3 has 15 residues. Trimming cost V 5 bases and J 7 bases; bases outside gene matches: 7. CDR1 MNHEY and CDR2 SMNVEV come from the germline V gene (reference sequence). CDR3 loop: CASSLWTGINSPLHF. The CDR3 DNA is TGTGCCAGCAGTCTTTGGACAGGGATAAATTCACCCCTCCACTTT.

This clonotype appeared a few times. This chain links TRBV27 with TRBJ1-6, with no clear D. The V gene lost 1 base and the J gene lost 9 bases, with 13 bases spanning the gap. The CDR3 length is 15 residues. Per the germline V gene, CDR1 is MNHEY and CDR2 is SMNVEV (reference sequence). The CDR3 sequence: CASSLLGGGGSPLHF. The DNA of the CDR3 is TGTGCCAGCAGTTTATTAGGTGGCGGTGGTTCACCCCTCCACTTT.

This clonotype showed up many times. The V and J genes are TRBV7-9 and TRBJ2-1, with D perhaps matching TRBD2 (7 bases). V was shortened by 4 bases and J by 6 bases, with 16 bases between the two germline ends. Germline-derived CDR1 and CDR2 are SEHNR and FQNEAQ (reference sequence). The length of the CDR3 is 15 residues. The CDR3, as DNA: TGTGCCAGCAGCTCCTTGAGGGGGGGGGGCAATGAGCAGTTCTTC. It translates to CASSSLRGGGNEQFF.

This clonotype was seen repeatedly, ten times or more. The V call is TRBV19, the J call TRBJ1-2; the D is unclear. The germline V gene encodes CDR1 LNHDA and CDR2 SQIVND (reference sequence). Trimming removed 2 bases from V and 6 bases from J, with 4 bases in between. This CDR3 spans 11 amino acids. The CDR3 region has the DNA TGTGCCAGTAGTATATTGGATGGCTACACCTTC. Translation gives CASSILDGYTF.

The CDR3 is CASTPGQLYGYTF. The DNA of the CDR3 is TGTGCCAGCACCCCCGGACAGCTGTATGGCTACACCTTC. This chain joins TRBV5-4 and TRBJ1-2; weak D call: TRBD1 (6 bases). Trimming pared 6 bases from V and 5 bases from J, leaving 14 bases between. The CDR3 sequence is 13 residues long. In germline, CDR1 is SGHNT, CDR2 YYREEE (reference sequence).

This clonotype turned up a few times. The chain employs TRBV6-5 and TRBJ2-1; TRBD1 aligns across 7 bases. The V gene end was trimmed by 5 bases and the J gene end by 6 bases; junction bases not matched to a gene: 10. CDR3 length equals 15 residues. In germline, CDR1 is MNHEY, CDR2 SVGAGI. CDR3 in DNA: TGTGCCAGCAGTGTTACACCGGGACAGTCCAATGAGCAGTTCTTC. Protein sequence: CASSVTPGQSNEQFF.

This clonotype was seen a handful of times. The DNA for the CDR3 is TGTGCCAGCAGTTTAGGGACTAGCGGGAGCCACGAGCAGTACTTC. Translating gives CASSLGTSGSHEQYF. The chain is built from TRBV12-3 or TRBV12-4 and TRBJ2-7, with 13 bases lining up with TRBD2. The J segment lost 5 bases and the V segment lost 1 base, leaving 2 bases of the junction unmatched. The CDR3 totals 15 residues.

This clonotype was counted many times. The chain uses TRBV12-3 or TRBV12-4 and TRBJ1-3; 12 bases agree with TRBD1. The CDR3 spans 15 residues. V lost 6 bases to trimming and J lost 4 bases; unmatched junction nucleotides: 4. The CDR3 sequence is CASRHGTGGGNTIYF. The CDR3 nucleotides are TGTGCCAGCAGACATGGGACAGGGGGCGGAAACACCATATATTTT.

This clonotype was detected a few times. The chain links TRBV29-1 to TRBJ2-3; no clear D. Germline V gene lookup returns CDR1 SQVTM and CDR2 ANQGSEA. The CDR3 has 8 residues. Trimming pared 6 bases from V and 7 bases from J, leaving 2 bases between. CDR3 amino acids: CSVNTQYF. The CDR3 DNA is TGCAGCGTAAATACGCAGTATTTT.

This clonotype was detected only a few times. V is TRBV29-1 and J is TRBJ2-3, with 10 nucleotides matching TRBD2. The J segment lost 3 bases and the V segment lost 8 bases, leaving 8 bases of the junction unmatched. Germline-derived CDR1 and CDR2 are SQVTM and ANQGSEA. This CDR3 comprises 14 residues. The CDR3 loop is CSLRTSGVTDTQYF. In nucleotides, the CDR3 is TGCAGCCTTCGGACTAGCGGAGTTACAGATACGCAGTATTTT.

At least ten counts were recorded for this clonotype. This sequence joins TRBV6-2 or TRBV6-3 and TRBJ2-5, with TRBD2 matching 9 bases. Germline trimming cut 0 bases from V and 5 bases from J; bases unmatched to any gene: 13. CDR3 length: 18 amino acids. Germline V gene data show CDR1 as MNHEY and CDR2 as SVGEGT. CDR3 region: CASSYSAEISGRSETQYF. The CDR3 nucleotides are TGTGCCAGCAGTTACTCGGCGGAAATTAGCGGGAGAAGCGAGACCCAGTACTTC.

This clonotype was counted at least ten times. J is TRBJ2-1 and V is TRBV19, with D tentatively TRBD1 (6 bases). This CDR3 contains 16 residues. Germline V lookup: CDR1 LNHDA, CDR2 SQIVND (reference sequence). Trimming cost V 7 bases and J 2 bases, with 18 bases left between them. The CDR3 coding sequence is TGTGCCAGTACCATCACAGGGCAGATAGCCTACAATGAGCAGTTCTTC. Translating gives CASTITGQIAYNEQFF. Full variable domain (outside the CDR3, taken from reference TRBV19 and TRBJ2-1): DGGITQSPKYLFRKEGQNVTLSCEQNLNHDAMYWYRQDPGQGLRLIYYSQIVNDFQKGDIAEGYSVSREKKESFPLTVTSAQKNPTAFYLCASTITGQIAYNEQFFGPGTRLTVL.

V and J are TRBV12-3 or TRBV12-4 and TRBJ2-6, with D possibly TRBD1 on 5 matching bases. Trimming shortened V by 4 bases and J by 1 base, and 11 bases separated the two germline ends. The CDR3 length is 16 residues. The CDR3 nucleotides are TGTGCCAGCAGTTGGGTCAGGGCGTCTGGGGCCAACGTCCTGACTTTC. It codes for CASSWVRASGANVLTF.

Many counts were recorded for this clonotype. The chain joins TRBV15 to TRBJ2-5, with D perhaps assigned TRBD1 or TRBD2 (6 bases each). Germline-derived CDR1 and CDR2 are LNHNV and YYDKDF (reference sequence). This CDR3 has 11 residues. Trimming removed 8 bases from V and 4 bases from J, with 8 bases in between. CDR3 protein: CATGGGETQYF. The CDR3 nucleotides read TGTGCCACCGGAGGGGGAGAGACCCAGTACTTC.

This clonotype was counted ten times or more. The V gene is TRBV12-3 or TRBV12-4, the J gene TRBJ2-2, with 8 positions matching TRBD1. V dropped 6 bases and J dropped 0; count of bases not matched to a gene: 3. This CDR3 contains 15 residues. Here the CDR3 DNA reads TGTGCCAGCAGGGCAGGGGGCGCGAACACCGGGGAGCTGTTTTTT. It encodes CASRAGGANTGELFF.

This clonotype was observed many times. This chain links TRBV7-9 with TRBJ2-7; D is perhaps TRBD1 (5 bases). The V and J ends lost 1 base and 3 bases respectively, with 10 bases between them. The CDR3 covers 14 residues. Germline lookup yields CDR1 SEHNR and CDR2 FQNEAQ (reference sequence). The CDR3 reads CASSLDTGVYEQYF. In DNA, the CDR3 is TGTGCCAGCAGCTTAGATACAGGTGTCTACGAGCAGTACTTC.

V and J are TRBV19 and TRBJ1-1; D might be TRBD1 (6 bases). V was trimmed by 4 bases and J by 4 bases, leaving 16 bases between them. The CDR3 has 15 residues. In germline, CDR1 is LNHDA, CDR2 SQIVND (reference sequence). The CDR3 is CASSNGGGWITEAFF. As DNA, the CDR3 is TGTGCCAGTAGTAACGGAGGGGGGTGGATCACTGAAGCTTTCTTT.

In its sample, this clonotype was seen many times. The chain couples TRBV7-9 to TRBJ2-2; D not resolved. Trimming shortened V by 5 bases and J by 3 bases, and 16 bases separated the two germline ends. CDR3 size: 16 residues. Looked up from germline, CDR1 is SEHNR and CDR2 is FQNEAQ (reference sequence). The CDR3 DNA reads TGTGCCAGCAGCCCCAGAGGAAGTTGGGACACCGGGGAGCTGTTTTTT. Protein: CASSPRGSWDTGELFF.

In this sample, this clonotype turned up many times. Here the CDR3 reads CASSLVPQGAGTGELFF. For the CDR3, the DNA is TGTGCCAGCAGCTTAGTTCCCCAGGGGGCGGGCACCGGGGAGCTGTTTTTT. The J gene is TRBJ2-2, the V gene TRBV7-2; 8 bases fit TRBD1. CDR3 length equals 17 residues. J was trimmed by 4 bases and V by 1 base; bases with no gene match: 8. Germline lookup yields CDR1 SGHTA and CDR2 FQGNSA.

This clonotype was observed a few times. The rearrangement joins TRBV5-1 to TRBJ1-1; D ambiguous. Trimming stripped 0 bases from V and 6 bases from J, with 12 bases between. CDR1 is SGHRS, CDR2 YFSETQ, per germline. This CDR3 contains 14 residues. Written as DNA, the CDR3 is TGCGCCAGCAGCTTGGAGGACTTAAACCCTGAAGCTTTCTTT. This gives the protein CASSLEDLNPEAFF.

This clonotype has ten or more counts. The chain combines TRBV28 with TRBJ2-3, with TRBD2 as a possible D gene (5 bases). Trimming pared 7 bases from V and 0 bases from J, leaving 20 bases between. Germline-derived CDR1 and CDR2 are MDHEN and SYDVKM. The CDR3 runs 17 residues. The CDR3 protein is CASIPRQPAESTDTQYF. CDR3 in DNA: TGTGCCAGCATCCCGCGCCAGCCAGCGGAAAGCACAGATACGCAGTATTTT. Full variable domain (remainder filled in from reference TRBV28 and TRBJ2-3): DVKVTQSSRYLVKRTGEKVFLECVQDMDHENMFWYRQDPGLGLRLIYFSYDVKMKEKGDIPEGYSVSREKKERFSLILESASTNQTSMYLCASIPRQPAESTDTQYFGPGTRLTVL.

This clonotype has just a few counts. The chain links TRBV13 to TRBJ2-7; no clear D. The CDR3 runs 12 residues. CDR1 is PRHDT, CDR2 FYEKMQ, per germline (reference sequence). The V and J ends lost 3 bases and 5 bases respectively, with 8 bases between them. The CDR3 reads CASSFLEDEQYF. The CDR3 DNA is TGTGCCAGCAGCTTCCTTGAGGACGAGCAGTACTTC.

V is TRBV30 and J is TRBJ2-3, with 15 bases fitting TRBD2. V gave up 1 base and J gave up 3 bases; unmatched junction bases: 2. CDR1 GTSNPN and CDR2 SVGIG come from the germline V gene (reference sequence). There are 16 residues in the CDR3. The CDR3 nucleotides read TGTGCCTGGAGTGAAGGACTAGCGGGAGGGACAGATACGCAGTATTTT. Protein: CAWSEGLAGGTDTQYF.

This clonotype was detected ten times or more. This chain uses TRBV7-9 with TRBJ2-3, with D hard to call. V lost 7 bases and J lost 5, with 10 bases in between. The germline CDR1 and CDR2 sequences are SEHNR and FQNEAQ (reference sequence). CDR3 size: 12 residues. The chain's CDR3 is CASKPSGDTQYF. The CDR3 coding sequence is TGTGCCAGCAAACCCTCGGGAGATACGCAGTATTTT.

This clonotype has a count of ten or more. The chain combines TRBV15 with TRBJ2-1, with 8 bases aligning to TRBD2. CDR1 and CDR2 from the germline V gene are LNHNV and YYDKDF (reference sequence). CDR3 length: 14 amino acids. V was clipped by 6 bases and J by 2 bases; unmatched bases: 3. The CDR3 reads CATSTGLAYNEQFF. CDR3 sequence (DNA): TGTGCCACCAGTACGGGACTAGCCTACAATGAGCAGTTCTTC.

Ten or more counts support this clonotype. The V and J genes are TRBV2 and TRBJ2-3; D is perhaps TRBD1 (6 bases). Trimming pared 9 bases from V and 3 bases from J, leaving 13 bases between. CDR1 and CDR2 from the germline V gene are SNHLY and FYNNEI. This CDR3 has 13 amino acids. As DNA, the CDR3 is TGTGCCAGTCAGGGGTTGGGTACAGATACGCAGTATTTT. Amino acid sequence: CASQGLGTDTQYF.

This clonotype was seen more than once but under ten times. The chain carries TRBV19 and TRBJ2-1, with D tentatively TRBD2 (6 bases). Germline V gives CDR1 LNHDA, CDR2 SQIVND (reference sequence). This CDR3 contains 15 residues. V lost 5 bases to trimming and J lost 7 bases, with 18 bases between them. The CDR3 DNA is TGTGCCAGTAGTCGTAGCGGTGAACCCGGGAATGAGCAGTTCTTC. Protein sequence: CASSRSGEPGNEQFF.

This clonotype showed up many times. The chain recombines TRBV5-4 with TRBJ2-6, with D tentatively TRBD2 (5 bases). Trimming left V 4 bases short and J 0 bases short, with 14 bases between. The germline CDR1 and CDR2 sequences are SGHNT and YYREEE (reference sequence). CDR3 size: 17 residues. CDR3 DNA sequence: TGTGCCAGCAGCGCGTGGACTCAGAGCTCTGGGGCCAACGTCCTGACTTTC. This encodes CASSAWTQSSGANVLTF.

The rearrangement uses TRBV2 and TRBJ1-1; D is unresolved. From germline, CDR1 is SNHLY and CDR2 FYNNEI. Trimming pared 3 bases from V and 1 base from J, leaving 6 bases between. CDR3 length: 13 residues. The CDR3 reads CASSDQQNTEAFF. The CDR3, as DNA: TGTGCCAGCAGTGACCAGCAGAACACTGAAGCTTTCTTT. The full variable domain, completed using reference TRBV2 and TRBJ1-1, is EPEVTQTPSHQVTQMGQEVILRCVPISNHLYFYWYRQILGQKVEFLVSFYNNEISEKSEIFDDQFSVERPDGSNFTLKIRSTKLEDSAMYFCASSDQQNTEAFFGQGTRLTVV.

The sample holds many counts of this clonotype. The rearrangement joins TRBV20-1 to TRBJ2-1; 10 nucleotides align to TRBD2. The V segment lost 6 bases and the J segment 7 bases; nucleotides outside the gene matches: 3. CDR3 size: 12 residues. Germline CDR1 DFQATT, CDR2 SNEGSKA (reference sequence). Here the CDR3 reads CSASGRANEQFF. In DNA form, the CDR3 reads TGCAGTGCCAGCGGGAGGGCGAATGAGCAGTTCTTC.